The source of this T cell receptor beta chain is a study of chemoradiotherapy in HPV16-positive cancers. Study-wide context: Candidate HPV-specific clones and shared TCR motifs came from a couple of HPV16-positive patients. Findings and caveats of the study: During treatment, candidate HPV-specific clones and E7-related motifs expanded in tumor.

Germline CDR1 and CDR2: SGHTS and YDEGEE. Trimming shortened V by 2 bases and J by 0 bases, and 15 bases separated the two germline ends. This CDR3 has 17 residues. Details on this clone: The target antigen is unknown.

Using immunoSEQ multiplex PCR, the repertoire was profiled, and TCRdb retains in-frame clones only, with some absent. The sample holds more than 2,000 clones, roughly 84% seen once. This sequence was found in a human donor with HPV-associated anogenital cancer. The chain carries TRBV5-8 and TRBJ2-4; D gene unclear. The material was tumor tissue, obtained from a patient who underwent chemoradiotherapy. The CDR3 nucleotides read TGTGCCAGCAGCTTAAAGAGAAGCATGCCAGCCAAAAACATTCAGTACTTC. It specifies CASSLKRSMPAKNIQYF.